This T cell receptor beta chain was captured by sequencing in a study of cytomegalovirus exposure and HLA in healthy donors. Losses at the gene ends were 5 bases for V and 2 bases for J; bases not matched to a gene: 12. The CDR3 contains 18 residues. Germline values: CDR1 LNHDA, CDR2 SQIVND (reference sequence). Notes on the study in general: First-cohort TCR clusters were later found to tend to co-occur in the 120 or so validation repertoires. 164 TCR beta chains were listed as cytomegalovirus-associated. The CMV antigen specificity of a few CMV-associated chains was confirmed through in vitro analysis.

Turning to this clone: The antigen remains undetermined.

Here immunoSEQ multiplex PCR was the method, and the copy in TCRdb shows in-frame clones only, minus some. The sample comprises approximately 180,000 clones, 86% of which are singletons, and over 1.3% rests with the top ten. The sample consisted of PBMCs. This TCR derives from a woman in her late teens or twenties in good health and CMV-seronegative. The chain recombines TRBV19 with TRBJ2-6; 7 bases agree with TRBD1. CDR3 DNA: TGTGCCAGTAGTGTCTCCGGGACAGTGAAGGCTGGGGCCAACGTCCTGACTTTC. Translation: CASSVSGTVKAGANVLTF.